This is a list of T cell receptor beta chains from one sample in a study of PD-1 blockade in classical Hodgkin lymphoma. Assay used: immunoSEQ multiplex PCR; TCRdb lists only in-frame clones, some missing. The top ten hold roughly 2.6% of the sample, which has 18,000 or so clones, around 75% seen once. The material was CD4+ T cells from blood, obtained before the fourth cycle of nivolumab. The receptors were sampled from a human donor with classical Hodgkin lymphoma. The CDR3 runs from the conserved cysteine through the conserved F or W. D genes are given only for firm matches. Clone sizes are given selectively: once, few, many, or a class where the clone is expanded.

V gene	D gene	clone size	J gene	CDR3 DNA	CDR3 protein
TRBV7-2	TRBD1	NA	TRBJ1-3	TGTGCCAGCAGCCGGCGGACAGGTAGCTCTGGAAACACCATATATTTT	CASSRRTGSSGNTIYF
TRBV7-9	TRBD1	NA	TRBJ2-5	TGTGCCAGCAGTCGTCAGGGACAGTTCCAAGAGACCCAGTACTTC	CASSRQGQFQETQYF
TRBV19	NA	NA	TRBJ1-2	TGTGCCAGTAGGAGGCCATCGGCAGCCTATGGCTACACCTTC	CASRRPSAAYGYTF
TRBV10-3	TRBD1	NA	TRBJ2-2	TGTGCCATCGGGGGACAGGGGGCGAGTAACACCGGGGAGCTGTTTTTT	CAIGGQGASNTGELFF
TRBV2	TRBD1	NA	TRBJ1-5	TGTGCCAGCAGTTCCGACAGGGTAAGCAATCAGCCCCAGCATTTT	CASSSDRVSNQPQHF
TRBV5-1	NA	NA	TRBJ2-7	TGCGCCAGCAGCTTCGACCCCCCGGGGGCGGGGCCCTACGAGCAGTACTTC	CASSFDPPGAGPYEQYF
TRBV19	TRBD1	NA	TRBJ2-7	TGTGCCAGTAGAATGAGACAGGGGAGCTACGAGCAGTACTTC	CASRMRQGSYEQYF
TRBV7-3	TRBD2	NA	TRBJ2-1	TGTGCCAGCAGCAGGACTAGCGGGGCCCCTGAGGAGCAGTTCTTC	CASSRTSGAPEEQFF
TRBV7-8	NA	NA	TRBJ2-3	TGTGCCAGCAGCTTAAGGTGGCTTAGCACAGATACGCAGTATTTT	CASSLRWLSTDTQYF
TRBV25-1	TRBD1	NA	TRBJ1-4	TGTGCCAGCAGATCCATGGGACAGGGGGAACGGAAACTGTTTTTT	CASRSMGQGERKLFF
TRBV4-2	NA	NA	TRBJ1-1	TGTGCCAGCACCTCCCGGGACCGTGAAGCTTTCTTT	CASTSRDREAFF
TRBV21-1	NA	NA	TRBJ1-5	TGTGCCAGCAAGACGACAGGGCCAAGGAATCAGCCCCAGCATTTT	CASKTTGPRNQPQHF
TRBV5-4	NA	NA	TRBJ1-1	TGTGCCAGCAGCTTGGTGATGAACACTGAAGCTTTCTTT	CASSLVMNTEAFF
TRBV10-2	NA	NA	TRBJ2-3	TGCGCCAGCAGTGCATGGCCAGATACGCAGTATTTT	CASSAWPDTQYF
TRBV5-1	NA	NA	TRBJ2-3	TGCGCCAGCAGCTTGTTAGGGTATGTTAGCACAGATACGCAGTATTTT	CASSLLGYVSTDTQYF
TRBV28	NA	NA	TRBJ1-1	TGTGCCAGCAGTTCGCTGGGTGGTGGGAGAGACACTGAAGCTTTCTTT	CASSSLGGGRDTEAFF
TRBV5-1	TRBD2	NA	TRBJ2-1	TGCGCCAGCAGGGAGGGGACTAGCGGGAGGGCCAATGAGCAGTTCTTC	CASREGTSGRANEQFF
TRBV28	NA	NA	TRBJ2-7	TGTGCCAGCAGTTCCACGGGGGAGCAGTACTTC	CASSSTGEQYF
TRBV5-4	NA	NA	TRBJ1-6	TGTGCCAGCAGCCACCTGGCCGGACAGCCAACTCCGAATTCACCCCTCCACTTT	CASSHLAGQPTPNSPLHF
TRBV28	NA	NA	TRBJ2-1	TGTGCCAGCAGTTGGGCAGTGTCCTACAATGAGCAGTTCTTC	CASSWAVSYNEQFF
TRBV18	NA	NA	TRBJ2-5	TGTGCCAGCTCGTCAGGCATCGTGGGGGAGACCCAGTACTTC	CASSSGIVGETQYF
TRBV9	NA	NA	TRBJ1-3	TGTGCCAGCAGCGTTGGGGGGCTCTCTGGAAACACCATATATTTT	CASSVGGLSGNTIYF
TRBV28	NA	NA	TRBJ1-1	TGTGCCAGCAGCCGATCGGGGGGCCGGGGCCCTGAAGCTTTCTTT	CASSRSGGRGPEAFF
TRBV7-2	TRBD1	NA	TRBJ2-2	TGTGCCAGCAGGCAGGCCGGGACAGTGCCCGGGGAGCTGTTTTTT	CASRQAGTVPGELFF
TRBV7-8	TRBD1	NA	TRBJ2-1	TGTGCCAGCAGCAGAAAACAGGGGGGCGTCACGTTCTTC	CASSRKQGGVTFF
TRBV30	NA	NA	TRBJ1-1	TGTGCCTGGAACCCCGGCCATATTAACACTGAAGCTTTCTTT	CAWNPGHINTEAFF
TRBV4-3	NA	NA	TRBJ2-5	TGCGCCAGCAGCCACATGACAGGTAGCCGGGCGACCCAGTACTTC	CASSHMTGSRATQYF
TRBV5-8	NA	NA	TRBJ1-1	TGTGCCAGCAGCCCATACACTGAAGCTTTCTTT	CASSPYTEAFF
TRBV5-3	NA	NA	TRBJ1-1	TGTGCCAGAAGCTTTCCGATAAACCGTGCTTTCTTT	CARSFPINRAFF
TRBV5-1	TRBD2	NA	TRBJ2-7	TGCGCCAGCAGCGCCGGTAGGACTAGCGGGAGTATCTACGAGCAGTACTTC	CASSAGRTSGSIYEQYF
TRBV7-9	NA	NA	TRBJ2-3	TGTGCCAGCAGCTTGCGGGGCGGCACAGATACGCAGTATTTT	CASSLRGGTDTQYF
TRBV28	NA	NA	TRBJ1-1	TGTGCCAGCAGCCCCCAACAGGGGAACACTGAAGCTTTCTTT	CASSPQQGNTEAFF
TRBV5-8	NA	NA	TRBJ1-1	TGTGCCAACCTCAGGGGAATTAACACTGAAGCTTTCTTT	CANLRGINTEAFF
TRBV5-1	NA	NA	TRBJ2-2	TGCGCCAGCAGGTCTGGTTCCCAAGATCCCGGGGAGCTGTTTTTT	CASRSGSQDPGELFF
TRBV5-6	NA	NA	TRBJ2-2	TGTGCCAGCAGCTTGGGGGTCAAGCCCACCGGGGAGCTGTTTTTT	CASSLGVKPTGELFF
TRBV5-1	NA	NA	TRBJ2-5	TGCGCCAGCAGCTTGGGGGGTTCGCGACAGGCTGCTGGGAGAGAGACCCAGTACTTC	CASSLGGSRQAAGRETQYF
TRBV11-3	NA	NA	TRBJ2-1	TGTGCCAGCAGCTTAGTGTCCGGATACAATGAGCAGTTCTTC	CASSLVSGYNEQFF
TRBV4-2	TRBD2	NA	TRBJ2-7	TGTGCCAGCAGCTCCCATGGACTAGCGGGAGGGCCAAACGAGCAGTACTTC	CASSSHGLAGGPNEQYF
TRBV5-1	TRBD2	NA	TRBJ2-4	TGCGCCAGCAGCTTGGCTTGGGGAGGGTTTGACAAAAACATTCAGTACTTC	CASSLAWGGFDKNIQYF
TRBV5-1	TRBD2	NA	TRBJ2-7	TGCGCCAGCAAGGAGGGCGGGAGGCCCCTCGAGCAGTACTTC	CASKEGGRPLEQYF
TRBV5-4	NA	NA	TRBJ2-2	TGTGCCAGCAGCTTGGATACCGGGGAGCTGTTTTTT	CASSLDTGELFF
TRBV18	NA	once	TRBJ1-3	TGTGCCAGCTCACCACTTATGTCAGGGATCTCCGGAAACACCATATATTTT	CASSPLMSGISGNTIYF
TRBV27	NA	NA	TRBJ2-7	TGTGCCAGCAGTTTCTCGGGGCTCGCCTACGAGCAGTACTTC	CASSFSGLAYEQYF
TRBV7-2	NA	NA	TRBJ1-6	TGTGCCAGCAGCTCCTTGGCAGGGCCGGATTCACCCCTCCACTTT	CASSSLAGPDSPLHF
TRBV20-1	NA	NA	TRBJ1-1	TGCAGTGCTAGATGGGGGACTGAAGCTTTCTTT	CSARWGTEAFF
TRBV10-3	TRBD1	NA	TRBJ2-3	TGTGCCATCAGCGGACGGGACAGGGGCACAGATACGCAGTATTTT	CAISGRDRGTDTQYF